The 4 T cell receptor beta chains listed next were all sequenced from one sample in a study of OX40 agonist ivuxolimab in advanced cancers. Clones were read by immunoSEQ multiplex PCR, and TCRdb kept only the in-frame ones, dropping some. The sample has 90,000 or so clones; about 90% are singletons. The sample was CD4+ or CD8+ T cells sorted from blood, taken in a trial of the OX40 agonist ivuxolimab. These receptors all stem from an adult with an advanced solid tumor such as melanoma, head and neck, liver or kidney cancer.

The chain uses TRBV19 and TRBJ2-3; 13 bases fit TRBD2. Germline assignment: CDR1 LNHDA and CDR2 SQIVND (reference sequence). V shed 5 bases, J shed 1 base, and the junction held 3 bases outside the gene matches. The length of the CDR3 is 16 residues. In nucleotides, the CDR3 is TGTGCCAGTAGTCTCGGGACTAGCGGGGGCACAGATACGCAGTATTTT. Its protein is CASSLGTSGGTDTQYF.

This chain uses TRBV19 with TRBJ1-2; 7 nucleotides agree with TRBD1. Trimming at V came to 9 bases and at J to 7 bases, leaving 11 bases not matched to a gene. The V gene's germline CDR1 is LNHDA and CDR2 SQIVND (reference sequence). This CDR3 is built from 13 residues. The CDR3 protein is CASIQGHGLGYTF. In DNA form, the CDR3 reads TGTGCCAGCATACAGGGGCATGGGCTTGGCTACACCTTC. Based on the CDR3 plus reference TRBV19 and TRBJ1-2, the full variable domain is DGGITQSPKYLFRKEGQNVTLSCEQNLNHDAMYWYRQDPGQGLRLIYYSQIVNDFQKGDIAEGYSVSREKKESFPLTVTSAQKNPTAFYLCASIQGHGLGYTFGSGTRLTVV.

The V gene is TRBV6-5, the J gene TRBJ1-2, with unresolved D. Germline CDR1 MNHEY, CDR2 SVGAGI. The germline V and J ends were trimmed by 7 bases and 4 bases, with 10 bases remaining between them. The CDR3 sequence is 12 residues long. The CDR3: CASKTDPYGYTF. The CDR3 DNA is TGTGCCAGCAAAACTGACCCCTATGGCTACACCTTC.

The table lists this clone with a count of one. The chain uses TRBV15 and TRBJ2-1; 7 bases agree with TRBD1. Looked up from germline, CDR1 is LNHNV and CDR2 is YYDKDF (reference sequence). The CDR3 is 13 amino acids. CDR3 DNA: TGTGCTACCGGGACAGACACCTACAATGAGCAGTTCTTC. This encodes CATGTDTYNEQFF.